The T cell receptor (beta chain) under discussion was sequenced for a study of a mutant IDH1 vaccine in newly diagnosed glioma. Whole-study context: The sex distribution of treated patients was around 60% male and about 38% female, with a mean age of roughly 40 years. Every participant had undergone radiotherapy, temozolomide, or both before, and most underwent both.

Method: immunoSEQ multiplex PCR; TCRdb's copy keeps in-frame clones and lacks some. The sample has 55,000 to 70,000 clones, approximately 83% seen once. The time point is: baseline, week 1 (first vaccination visit). Treatment noted: pre-vaccination baseline after standard-of-care therapy. Patients carried new grade 3 or 4 IDH1-mutant astrocytomas lacking nuclear ATRX. This clone was seen a single time. V was pared by 5 bases and J by 1 base, with 6 bases of the junction left unmatched. This CDR3 has 15 residues. Germline values: CDR1 SGHAT, CDR2 FQNNGV. This clonotype originated in a young man with glioma. The chain has TRBV11-2 and TRBJ1-1, with 8 positions matching TRBD1. The sample here was PBMCs, taken from a glioma patient treated with radiotherapy, temozolomide or both. The CDR3 region is CASSPRGQGNTEAFF. Written as DNA, the CDR3 is TGTGCCAGCAGCCCCCGAGGACAGGGGAACACTGAAGCTTTCTTT.